Following are 19 T cell receptor beta chains from one sample sequenced in a study of cytomegalovirus exposure and HLA in healthy donors. The primer mix had 60 Vbeta and 13 Jbeta primers. Sequencing used immunoSEQ multiplex PCR; TCRdb keeps in-frame clones, though not all of them. This sample has about 180,000 clones, with over 65% found just once. Sequenced sample: PBMCs. Every receptor here comes from a man younger than 35 in good health and CMV-seronegative.

The chain's CDR3 is CASSLGRIYEQYF. The DNA of the CDR3 is TGTGCCAGCAGCTTGGGGAGAATCTACGAGCAGTACTTC. The chain has TRBV28 and TRBJ2-7; a possible D gene is TRBD2 (5 bases). Looked up from germline, CDR1 is MDHEN and CDR2 is SYDVKM. The CDR3 spans 13 residues. V lost 6 bases and J lost 3, with 12 bases in between.

The CDR3 sequence: CASSQRGFGRELFF. The CDR3 coding sequence is TGTGCCAGCAGCCAAAGAGGGTTCGGCAGGGAGCTGTTTTTT. V and J are TRBV4-2 and TRBJ2-2; D possibly corresponds to TRBD2 (5 bases). The CDR3 runs 14 residues. CDR1 and CDR2 from the germline V gene are LGHNA and YNFKEQ. V was shortened by 2 bases and J by 9 bases, with 13 bases between the two germline ends.

This clone was seen a handful of times. The chain combines TRBV9 with TRBJ1-2; a weak D match, TRBD1 (6 bases). The CDR3 loop spans 16 amino acids. Germline lookup yields CDR1 SGDLS and CDR2 YYNGEE. V lost 3 bases, J lost 0 bases, and 15 bases lay in between. The CDR3 loop reads CASSGKIRTANYGYTF. The CDR3 region has the DNA TGTGCCAGCAGCGGGAAAATCCGGACAGCTAACTATGGCTACACCTTC. Full variable domain (remainder filled in from reference TRBV9 and TRBJ1-2): DSGVTQTPKHLITATGQRVTLRCSPRSGDLSVYWYQQSLDQGLQFLIQYYNGEERAKGNILERFSAQQFPDLHSELNLSSLELGDSALYFCASSGKIRTANYGYTFGSGTRLTVV.

In its sample, this clone was seen a few times. The V call is TRBV5-1, the J call TRBJ1-1, with 8 bases that match TRBD1. The CDR3 sequence is 14 residues long. The germline V gene encodes CDR1 SGHRS and CDR2 YFSETQ. Losses at the gene ends were 4 bases for V and 1 base for J; bases not matched to a gene: 3. CDR3 sequence: CASSRGQGNTEAFF. DNA of the CDR3: TGCGCCAGCAGCCGAGGACAGGGGAACACTGAAGCTTTCTTT.

The genes are TRBV6-5 and TRBJ1-2; 7 nucleotides agree with TRBD1. The CDR3 runs 14 residues. Germline CDR1 and CDR2: MNHEY and SVGAGI. After removal of 5 bases from V and 2 bases from J, the junction contained 5 bases not matched to a gene. The CDR3 is CASSATGPNYGYTF. The CDR3 DNA is TGTGCCAGCAGTGCGACAGGGCCAAACTATGGCTACACCTTC.

The chain links TRBV9 to TRBJ1-3, with D unclear. V dropped 3 bases and J dropped 0 bases, with 7 bases sitting between them. There are 14 residues in the CDR3. CDR1 and CDR2 from the germline V gene are SGDLS and YYNGEE. The CDR3 is CASSAGFSGNTIYF. The CDR3 DNA is TGTGCCAGCAGCGCGGGGTTCTCTGGAAACACCATATATTTT.

This rearrangement joins TRBV5-4 to TRBJ2-3, with 7 bases fitting TRBD2. V gave up 3 bases and J gave up 0 bases; unmatched junction bases: 4. Germline-derived CDR1 and CDR2 are SGHNT and YYREEE (reference sequence). This CDR3 has 15 amino acids. The CDR3 coding sequence is TGTGCCAGCAGCTGGGGGGGTACTAGCACAGATACGCAGTATTTT. This sequence encodes CASSWGGTSTDTQYF.

The CDR3 DNA follows: TGTGCCAGCGGACAAGATGGCTACACCTTC. Translation: CASGQDGYTF. This chain joins TRBV10-3 and TRBJ1-2; maybe TRBD1 (5 bases). This CDR3 has 10 residues. From germline, CDR1 is ENHRY and CDR2 SYGVKD. V gave up 10 bases and J gave up 6 bases, with 9 bases separating them.

The gene calls are TRBV15 and TRBJ2-2, with a weak D call TRBD2 (5 bases). Germline-derived CDR1 and CDR2 are LNHNV and YYDKDF (reference sequence). The CDR3 is 16 residues long. Trimming cost V 1 base and J 3 bases, with 12 bases left between them. This chain's CDR3 is CATSRGEGRDTGELFF. In DNA form, the CDR3 reads TGTGCCACCAGCAGAGGAGAGGGCCGAGACACCGGGGAGCTGTTTTTT.

The chain combines TRBV6-6 with TRBJ2-5; D is ambiguous. Germline CDR1 and CDR2: MNHNY and SVGAGI (reference sequence). The CDR3 loop spans 14 amino acids. The V gene lost 0 bases and the J gene lost 0 bases, with 5 bases spanning the gap. CDR3 bases: TGTGCCAGCAGTTACTCGGAGTACCAAGAGACCCAGTACTTC. Its protein is CASSYSEYQETQYF.

CDR3 coding DNA: TGTGCCAGTGGGGGGGGGTACACTGAAGCTTTCTTT. It encodes CASGGGYTEAFF. The chain employs TRBV14 and TRBJ1-1, with a tentative D call TRBD1 (5 bases). The CDR3 is made up of 12 amino acids. Per germline, CDR1 SGHDN and CDR2 FVKESK. Trimming left V 9 bases short and J 3 bases short, with 11 bases between.

The chain couples TRBV12-5 to TRBJ2-3; 14 positions match TRBD2. CDR1 LGHNT and CDR2 FRNRAP come from the germline V gene. The junction had 0 bases not matched to a gene; V was cut back by 5 bases and J by 8 bases. CDR3 length: 13 residues. For the CDR3, the DNA is TGTGCTAGTGGTGGACTAGCGGGAGGTACGCAGTATTTT. Residues: CASGGLAGGTQYF.

The V call is TRBV5-1, the J call TRBJ2-7, with 10 nucleotides matching TRBD1. This CDR3 is built from 15 residues. Germline V lookup: CDR1 SGHRS, CDR2 YFSETQ. V lost 1 base to trimming and J lost 3 bases; unmatched junction nucleotides: 4. In nucleotides, the CDR3 is TGCGCCAGCAGCTTGAATAGGGACAGGGGCTACGAGCAGTACTTC. It encodes CASSLNRDRGYEQYF. Based on the CDR3 plus reference TRBV5-1 and TRBJ2-7, the full variable domain is KAGVTQTPRYLIKTRGQQVTLSCSPISGHRSVSWYQQTPGQGLQFLFEYFSETQRNKGNFPGRFSGRQFSNSRSEMNVSTLELGDSALYLCASSLNRDRGYEQYFGPGTRLTVT.

This chain joins TRBV30 and TRBJ2-2; 9 bases are shared with TRBD1. The germline V gene has CDR1 GTSNPN and CDR2 SVGIG (reference sequence). V shed 0 bases, J shed 6 bases, and the junction held 5 bases outside the gene matches. The CDR3 sequence is 15 residues long. The DNA for the CDR3 is TGTGCCTGGAGTGTAATACAGGGGGCCGCCGGGGAGCTGTTTTTT. It is translated as CAWSVIQGAAGELFF. The complete variable domain, with remaining parts taken from reference TRBV30 and TRBJ2-2, reads SQTIHQWPATLVQPVGSPLSLECTVEGTSNPNLYWYRQAAGRGLQLLFYSVGIGQISSEVPQNLSASRPQDRQFILSSKKLLLSDSGFYLCAWSVIQGAAGELFFGEGSRLTVL.

This chain connects TRBV6-5 to TRBJ2-3; TRBD1 aligns across 9 bases. CDR3 length: 16 residues. CDR1 and CDR2 from the germline V gene are MNHEY and SVGAGI. V shed 2 bases and J 4 bases; nucleotides not matched to a gene: 7. CDR3 in amino acids: CASSYRGQGGPDTQYF. CDR3 DNA: TGTGCCAGCAGTTACCGGGGACAGGGAGGGCCAGATACGCAGTATTTT.

CDR3 sequence (DNA): TGCAGCGTTGTCGTCGCCAGACAGGGGCCCGGGGAGCTGTTTTTT. Translation: CSVVVARQGPGELFF. This chain joins TRBV29-1 and TRBJ2-2; 8 bases map to TRBD1. Germline CDR1 and CDR2: SQVTM and ANQGSEA. The ends lost 4 bases at V and 6 bases at J; junction bases unmatched: 10. This CDR3 is built from 15 residues.

This clone has only one observation. V gene TRBV4-1 combines with J gene TRBJ1-2; the match to TRBD1 covers 7 bases. The J segment lost 4 bases and the V segment lost 3 bases, leaving 5 bases of the junction unmatched. CDR1 is MGHRA, CDR2 YSYEKL, per germline. This CDR3 has 14 amino acids. CDR3 sequence (DNA): TGCGCCAGCAGCCACACCGGACAGGTCTATGGCTACACCTTC. The encoded protein is CASSHTGQVYGYTF.

CDR3 in DNA: TGTGCCAGCAGTGGAGGGGGGCCGGGGGGCCCTGGGGAAAAACTGTTTTTT. Protein product: CASSGGGPGGPGEKLFF. The chain combines TRBV2 with TRBJ1-4, with a tentative D call TRBD1 (6 bases). The length of the CDR3 is 17 residues. Trimming took 4 bases from V and 8 from J, leaving 23 bases between them. Germline V gives CDR1 SNHLY, CDR2 FYNNEI.

The J gene is TRBJ1-1, the V gene TRBV9; 8 positions agree with TRBD1. Germline CDR1 and CDR2: SGDLS and YYNGEE. CDR3 length equals 14 residues. The V and J ends lost 2 bases and 6 bases, in that order; junction bases with no gene match: 6. The CDR3 loop reads CASSVTGGEAEAFF. In DNA, the CDR3 is TGTGCCAGCAGCGTCACAGGGGGGGAGGCTGAAGCTTTCTTT.